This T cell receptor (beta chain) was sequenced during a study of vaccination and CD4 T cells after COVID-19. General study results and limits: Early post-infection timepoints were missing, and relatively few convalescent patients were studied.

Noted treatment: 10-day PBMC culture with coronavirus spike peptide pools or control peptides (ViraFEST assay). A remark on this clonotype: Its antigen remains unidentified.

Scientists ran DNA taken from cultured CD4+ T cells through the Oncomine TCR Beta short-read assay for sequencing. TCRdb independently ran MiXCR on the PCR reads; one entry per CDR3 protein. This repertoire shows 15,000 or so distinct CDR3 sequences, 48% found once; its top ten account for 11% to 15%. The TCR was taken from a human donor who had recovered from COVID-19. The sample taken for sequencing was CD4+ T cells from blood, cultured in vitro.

The CDR3 here is CASGRAGNYGYTF. As DNA, the CDR3 is TGTGCCAGCGGCCGGGCCGGTAACTATGGCTACACCTTC. The rearrangement uses TRBV6-1 and TRBJ1-2; D gene uncertain. V was clipped by 8 bases and J by 1 base, with 11 bases between them. The CDR3 has 13 residues. Germline V gene data show CDR1 as MNHNS and CDR2 as SASEGT.